This T cell receptor (beta chain) was identified in a study of blood T cells in healthy people across ages. Findings and caveats of the study: Because sorting was not performed, PBMCs prevented conclusive naive versus antigen-experienced comparison. TCR beta diversity, measured per million T cells, fell in a roughly linear way with age. Researchers report that TCR beta diversity correlated strongly with naive T cell percentage.

Of note for this clonotype: What it binds is unknown. One end of the junction fails to match germline, which may point to a read error.

Combining a sample-barcoded 5' primer with a J-beta primer mix, a second PCR ran for roughly 7 to 12 cycles. TCRdb independently ran MiXCR on the 5' RACE reads; one entry per CDR3 protein. The data show about 900,000 distinct CDR3 sequences, less than 80% seen once. The germline gives CDR1 SGHRS, CDR2 YFSETQ. CDR3 length: 16 residues. This chain connects TRBV5-1 to TRBJ1-1, with 12 bases matching TRBD1. The sequence derives from a man aged 30 to 39 in good health. Sequences were obtained from blood. The CDR3 coding sequence is TGCGCCAGCAGTTTGGGGACAGGGGGCTTAGGCACTGAAGCTTTCTTT. Its protein is CASSLGTGGLGTEAFF. The full variable domain, with the rest looked up from reference TRBV5-1 and TRBJ1-1, is KAGVTQTPRYLIKTRGQQVTLSCSPISGHRSVSWYQQTPGQGLQFLFEYFSETQRNKGNFPGRFSGRQFSNSRSEMNVSTLELGDSALYLCASSLGTGGLGTEAFFGQGTRLTVV.